This T cell receptor (beta chain) was captured in a study of T cell repertoires in cytomegalovirus infection. This clonotype was detected only a few times. TCRdb used MiXCR to reprocess the reads, holding one entry per CDR3 protein. This table has nearly 450,000 distinct CDR3 sequences, 25% to 40% appearing once. V was pared by 4 bases and J by 10 bases, with 22 bases between. The CDR3 is 16 residues long. The specimen was PBMCs. The origin of this receptor is a human donor in good health (CMV status not recorded). Some clones in this sample may be carry-over from other donors' samples. The V call is TRBV23-1, the J call TRBJ1-4; D is uncertain. TRBV23-1 is treated as an ORF (open reading frame) with a function not yet certain. This chain's CDR3 is CASSPPLDGLSGKLFF. The CDR3 nucleotides read TGCGCCAGCAGTCCCCCCCTGGACGGACTGAGTGGAAAACTGTTTTTT.